The clone carrying this T cell receptor (beta chain) was seen just once. The sample belongs to a study of blood T cell repertoires in COVID-19. For the study at large: COVID-19 samples, acute and convalescent, were from the United States, Italy and Spain.

Per the authors' pipeline: Using reference gene primer amplification, nucleated cell counts were estimated. Sequencing used immunoSEQ multiplex PCR; TCRdb keeps in-frame clones, though not all of them. V and J calls and clone size are those listed in that table; D and trimming were worked out from the DNA. This sample has about 82,000 clones, with roughly 80% found just once. Trimming cost V 5 bases and J 10 bases; bases outside gene matches: 8. CDR3 length: 14 amino acids. CDR1 and CDR2 from the germline V gene are MNHEY and SVGAGI. The sequence came from a man older than 75 with active or convalescent COVID-19. The sequencing input was peripheral blood. The chain uses TRBV6-5 and TRBJ1-6, with 7 bases identical to TRBD1. CDR3 residues: CASSPRQGRSPLHF. The CDR3 region has the DNA TGTGCCAGCAGTCCCCGACAGGGTCGGTCACCCCTCCACTTT.